The 20 T cell receptor beta chains reported below all come from one sample, sequenced in a study of T-cell reconstitution after alpha-beta-depleted transplantation in children (dated by TCRdb to about 2016). Reading the label with the study, this specimen's treatment or condition is: allogeneic hematopoietic cell transplantation with graft depleted of TCRalphabeta T cells and CD19 B cells. Libraries were built with PCR. The listed sequencing device is Illumina HiSeq 2500. TCR libraries were prepared with molecular barcoding, using unique molecular identifiers to normalize TCRbeta repertoire quantification. The public sequencing data were trimmed at Q25 with fastp and processed into clonotypes with MiXCR by TCRdb, which kept only in-frame beta chains. One record per CDR3 amino acid sequence lists the most common genes and DNA. The sample has approximately 430,000 distinct CDR3 sequences on record, around 15% of them singletons. The top ten hold approximately 28% of the sample.

Here the sequenced sample was PBMCs, mostly from graft donor cells, taken 360 days after TCRalphabeta/CD19-depleted stem cell transplant. The receptors originated from a boy under two years old who had a stem cell transplant for Wiskott-Aldrich syndrome, so the T cells may come from the graft donor.

The chain combines TRBV28 with TRBJ2-3, with D possibly TRBD1 on 6 matching bases. V dropped 6 bases and J dropped 4 bases, with 17 bases sitting between them. This CDR3 is built from 15 residues. Germline V gene lookup returns CDR1 MDHEN and CDR2 SYDVKM. The CDR3 nucleotides are TGTGCCAGCAGAACCAAACCAGGGGCCGCAGATACGCAGTATTTT. Translated: CASRTKPGAADTQYF.

V and J are TRBV12-3 or TRBV12-4 and TRBJ1-3; D uncertain. The ends were cut back, 5 bases at V and 0 bases at J, with 11 bases in the middle. The CDR3 has 15 amino acids. The CDR3 region has the DNA TGTGCCAGCAGTCCCGCCAGACTCTCTGGAAACACCATATATTTT. Encoded protein: CASSPARLSGNTIYF.

The rearrangement uses TRBV6-5 and TRBJ2-1, with 10 bases lining up with TRBD1. This CDR3 has 16 residues. Germline-derived CDR1 and CDR2 are MNHEY and SVGAGI. Germline trimming cut 4 bases from V and 7 bases from J; bases unmatched to any gene: 10. CDR3 region: CASSFRRQGADNEQFF. The CDR3 bases are TGTGCCAGCAGTTTCAGGAGACAGGGGGCGGATAATGAGCAGTTCTTC.

The chain uses TRBV2 and TRBJ2-7; a possible D gene is TRBD2 (5 bases). Trimming removed 3 bases at V and 2 bases at J, with 11 bases between. CDR3 length: 14 amino acids. Germline CDR1 reads SNHLY; CDR2 reads FYNNEI. This chain's CDR3 is CASSERAAAYEQYF. The CDR3 coding sequence is TGTGCCAGCAGTGAGCGAGCGGCCGCCTACGAGCAGTACTTC.

This clonotype has more than one count but fewer than ten. This chain connects TRBV19 to TRBJ2-7; D possibly matches TRBD1 or TRBD2 (5 bases each). The CDR3 is 13 amino acids. Germline V gives CDR1 LNHDA, CDR2 SQIVND (reference sequence). Trimming took 8 bases from V and 4 from J, leaving 15 bases between them. For the CDR3, the DNA is TGTGCCAGTTCCATCGGGACGTTGTACGAGCAGTACTTC. Its protein is CASSIGTLYEQYF.

In its sample, this clonotype was seen many times. This rearrangement joins TRBV24-1 to TRBJ1-2, with D perhaps TRBD1 (5 bases). Trimming left V 4 bases short and J 4 bases short, with 12 bases between. This CDR3 is 14 amino acids long. CDR1 is KGHDR and CDR2 is SFDVKD in the germline V gene. CDR3 nucleotide sequence: TGTGCCACCAGTGACCCGGGACGGATCTATGGCTACACCTTC. It encodes CATSDPGRIYGYTF.

This clonotype occurred a few times. The chain links TRBV12-3 or TRBV12-4 to TRBJ2-7, with TRBD1 matching over 9 bases. J lost 2 bases, V lost 6 bases, and 5 bases had no gene match. The CDR3 loop spans 14 amino acids. The CDR3 DNA reads TGTGCCAGCAGCGACAGGGGGGGGACCTACGAGCAGTACTTC. It encodes CASSDRGGTYEQYF.

This clonotype is a singleton in its sample. The chain carries TRBV7-9 and TRBJ2-7; 7 bases are shared with TRBD1. V lost 1 base, J lost 6 bases, and 3 bases stayed unmatched. There are 13 residues in the CDR3. Germline V lookup: CDR1 SEHNR, CDR2 FQNEAQ (reference sequence). The CDR3 region has the DNA TGTGCCAGCAGCTTAGTAGACAGGGTCGAGCAGTACTTC. Its protein is CASSLVDRVEQYF.

The rearrangement links TRBV5-1 to TRBJ2-1; 7 bases fit TRBD2. Germline values: CDR1 SGHRS, CDR2 YFSETQ. CDR3 length: 17 residues. The junction had 13 bases not matched to a gene; V was cut back by 4 bases and J by 3 bases. CDR3 bases: TGCGCCAGCAGCCTCGGGGGGATGAAACACTTCTACAATGAGCAGTTCTTC. This translates into CASSLGGMKHFYNEQFF.

This clonotype was counted a few times. The rearrangement joins TRBV7-9 to TRBJ2-7; D unclear. Trimming cost V 2 bases and J 0 bases, with 8 bases left between them. Germline CDR1 is SEHNR and CDR2 is FQNEAQ (reference sequence). This CDR3 is built from 14 residues. CDR3 amino acids: CASSLTESSYEQYF. CDR3 nucleotides: TGTGCCAGCAGCTTAACGGAGAGCTCCTACGAGCAGTACTTC. The full variable domain, its missing parts supplied by reference TRBV7-9 and TRBJ2-7, is DTGVSQNPRHKITKRGQNVTFRCDPISEHNRLYWYRQTLGQGPEFLTYFQNEAQLEKSRLLSDRFSAERPKGSFSTLEIQRTEQGDSAMYLCASSLTESSYEQYFGPGTRLTVT.

The table lists this clonotype with a few counts. V gene TRBV12-3 or TRBV12-4 combines with J gene TRBJ2-1, with 9 bases aligning to TRBD2. Unmatched junction bases numbered 15, after V lost 6 bases and J lost 0 bases. The CDR3 has 19 residues. CDR3 DNA: TGTGCCAGCAGACCCGGACTAGCGCCAATTCTAAGCTCCTACAATGAGCAGTTCTTC. Translated: CASRPGLAPILSSYNEQFF.

As concerns this clonotype: At one of its ends the junction is not consistent with the germline gene, which may arise from a read error. The rearrangement joins TRBV15 to TRBJ2-2, with D possibly TRBD2 on 5 matching bases. The CDR3 extends over 16 amino acids. The germline V gene has CDR1 LNHNV and CDR2 YYDKDF (reference sequence). CDR3 residues: CATSRAGLPRPGEQFF. In nucleotides, the CDR3 is TGTGCCACCAGCAGAGCAGGCCTCCCCCGGCCCGGGGAGCAGTTTTTT.

This clonotype has ten or more counts. The rearrangement joins TRBV5-1 to TRBJ2-2; D unclear. V lost 0 bases, J lost 5 bases, and 5 bases lay in between. This CDR3 is 13 amino acids long. CDR1 and CDR2 (germline): SGHRS, YFSETQ. The CDR3 DNA sequence: TGCGCCAGCAGCTTGGACCTAACCGGGGAGCTGTTTTTT. Its protein product is CASSLDLTGELFF. The variable domain in full, completed from reference TRBV5-1 and TRBJ2-2, reads KAGVTQTPRYLIKTRGQQVTLSCSPISGHRSVSWYQQTPGQGLQFLFEYFSETQRNKGNFPGRFSGRQFSNSRSEMNVSTLELGDSALYLCASSLDLTGELFFGEGSRLTVL.

This clonotype was seen only a few times. The CDR3 loop reads CATSDASGSSYNEQFF. CDR3 in DNA: TGTGCCACCAGTGATGCCAGCGGGAGCTCCTACAATGAGCAGTTCTTC. The V gene is TRBV24-1, the J gene TRBJ2-1; 8 positions match TRBD2. V was pared by 3 bases and J by 0 bases, with 3 bases of the junction left unmatched. CDR1 is KGHDR and CDR2 is SFDVKD in the germline V gene. This CDR3 contains 16 residues.

J is TRBJ2-7 and V is TRBV5-1, with 8 nucleotides matching TRBD1. Germline loops: CDR1 SGHRS, CDR2 YFSETQ. With 4 bases clipped from V and 2 bases from J, the junction kept 8 bases outside the gene matches. This CDR3 has 15 residues. The CDR3 sequence: CASSIRQGPAYEQYF. DNA for the CDR3: TGCGCCAGCAGCATCCGACAGGGGCCGGCCTACGAGCAGTACTTC.

In this sample, this clonotype turned up a few times. The chain is built from TRBV24-1 and TRBJ2-2; 16 bases fit TRBD2. This CDR3 comprises 17 residues. Germline V gene data show CDR1 as KGHDR and CDR2 as SFDVKD. Unmatched junction bases numbered 3, after V lost 9 bases and J lost 0 bases. CDR3 protein: CATGTSGRAPNTGELFF. The CDR3 nucleotides read TGTGCCACCGGGACTAGCGGGAGGGCCCCGAACACCGGGGAGCTGTTTTTT.

This clonotype showed up just a few times. The chain is built from TRBV4-3 and TRBJ1-5; 9 bases are shared with TRBD1. Unmatched junction bases numbered 6, after V lost 3 bases and J lost 6 bases. This CDR3 has 15 residues. Per the germline V gene, CDR1 is LGHNA and CDR2 is YSLEER. CDR3 bases: TGCGCCAGCAGCCAGGACAGGGGATGGTCTCAGCCCCAGCATTTT. This sequence encodes CASSQDRGWSQPQHF.

Only a few counts were recorded for this clonotype. This CDR3 is CASSYSAGGAWEQYF. In DNA form, the CDR3 reads TGTGCCAGCAGTTACTCGGCGGGGGGGGCCTGGGAGCAGTACTTC. The V call is TRBV6-5, the J call TRBJ2-7; TRBD2 agrees at 9 bases. CDR3 length equals 15 residues. The V segment lost 0 bases and the J segment 7 bases; nucleotides outside the gene matches: 7. Per germline, CDR1 MNHEY and CDR2 SVGAGI.

This chain links TRBV7-8 with TRBJ2-1, with D possibly matching TRBD2 (5 bases). With 5 bases removed from V and 5 bases from J, the gap between germline ends came to 16 bases. CDR3 length equals 15 residues. Germline V gene sequence: CDR1 SGHVS, CDR2 FQNEAQ. CDR3 nucleotide sequence: TGTGCCAGCAGCCGATACCCACCCGGGAACAATGAGCAGTTCTTC. Translating gives CASSRYPPGNNEQFF.

Written as DNA, the CDR3 is TGCGCCAGCAGAGCTCTAGCGGGAGGTGGCTACGAGCAGTACTTC. It encodes CASRALAGGGYEQYF. The chain couples TRBV10-2 to TRBJ2-7; 11 nucleotides align to TRBD2. CDR1 WSHSY and CDR2 SAAADI come from the germline V gene. The trim removed 6 bases at V and 3 bases at J, leaving 7 bases unmatched. This CDR3 has 15 amino acids.